One and the same sample provided the 17 T cell receptor beta chains below, sequenced in a study of T cells in Graves' hyperthyroidism and ophthalmopathy (dated by TCRdb to about 2019). The method behind the library was multiplex PCR. This sample was sequenced with an Illumina HiSeq 2000. The TCR beta CDR3 regions were amplified from the RNA transcripts. For the first round of RT-PCR on the TCR CDR3, the HTBI primer set was used together with the Qiagen OneStep RT-PCR kit. The raw public reads went through TCRdb reprocessing: fastp at Q25, MiXCR clone calling, in-frame beta chains kept. Rows matching on CDR3 protein sequence are summarized as one entry with the most common DNA and genes. This sample has more than 350,000 distinct CDR3 sequences in its table, and approximately 15% of those were observed once. The top ten clones comprise approximately 32% of the sample. Specimen: blood. The receptor source for this set is a young woman with Graves' hyperthyroidism.

This clonotype occurred a few times. The chain combines TRBV5-1 with TRBJ2-7, with 14 positions matching TRBD2. This CDR3 has 16 amino acids. With 3 bases clipped from V and 7 bases from J, the junction kept 9 bases outside the gene matches. Germline CDR1 and CDR2: SGHRS and YFSETQ. The CDR3 coding sequence is TGCGCCAGCAGCTCCGGGACTAGCGGGAGCCCGGAGGAGCAGTACTTC. Amino acid sequence: CASSSGTSGSPEEQYF.

V gene TRBV20-1 combines with J gene TRBJ2-5; D is possibly TRBD2 (6 bases). V was shortened by 7 bases and J by 10 bases, with 19 bases between the two germline ends. The CDR3 has 12 amino acids. CDR1 is DFQATT, CDR2 SNEGSKA, per germline (reference sequence). CDR3 DNA sequence: TGCAGTGTGGGAGGCCCGCTCGGGGACCAGTACTTC. Translated, it gives CSVGGPLGDQYF.

This clonotype showed up just a few times. V and J are TRBV9 and TRBJ1-2; D call uncertain. The CDR3 loop spans 15 amino acids. Germline values: CDR1 SGDLS, CDR2 YYNGEE. V lost 0 bases, J lost 3 bases, and 12 bases lay in between. CDR3 residues: CASSVAAARDYGYTF. Written as DNA, the CDR3 is TGTGCCAGCAGCGTAGCGGCAGCCCGAGACTATGGCTACACCTTC.

The V gene is TRBV28, the J gene TRBJ1-1, with a tentative D call TRBD1 (5 bases). The CDR3 consists of 18 residues. Germline CDR1 MDHEN, CDR2 SYDVKM. Deletions cut 3 bases from V and 6 bases from J, with 26 bases between. The CDR3: CASSLQRYRGPGAAEAFF. CDR3 sequence (DNA): TGTGCCAGCAGTTTGCAAAGATACCGGGGCCCCGGAGCGGCTGAAGCTTTCTTT.

This clonotype appeared many times. This chain uses TRBV28 with TRBJ2-4; possible D gene TRBD2, 5 bases. The CDR3 has 15 amino acids. CDR1 MDHEN and CDR2 SYDVKM come from the germline V gene. V lost 3 bases to trimming and J lost 1 base, with 10 bases between them. The CDR3 sequence: CASSFRGHAKNIQYF. CDR3 bases: TGTGCCAGCAGTTTCCGGGGTCACGCCAAAAACATTCAGTACTTC.

This clonotype was seen at least ten times. The J gene is TRBJ2-1, the V gene TRBV7-8, with 9 bases aligning to TRBD1. The germline CDR1 and CDR2 sequences are SGHVS and FQNEAQ. The CDR3 totals 16 residues. The V and J ends lost 0 bases and 5 bases, in that order; junction bases with no gene match: 5. The CDR3 DNA is TGTGCCAGCAGCTTAGCCGGGACAGGGCATAACAATGAGCAGTTCTTC. As protein: CASSLAGTGHNNEQFF.

In this sample, this clonotype turned up many times. The V and J genes are TRBV27 and TRBJ2-1; weak D call: TRBD1 (5 bases). Germline V lookup: CDR1 MNHEY, CDR2 SMNVEV (reference sequence). V gave up 3 bases and J gave up 6 bases, with 9 bases separating them. The CDR3 sequence is 13 residues long. CDR3 coding DNA: TGTGCCAGCAGTTTGGGGCTCCGCAATGAGCAGTTCTTC. Translating gives CASSLGLRNEQFF.

This clonotype was seen at least ten times. This chain joins TRBV2 and TRBJ2-7, with a possible D match to TRBD2 (7 bases). This CDR3 comprises 18 residues. Looked up from germline, CDR1 is SNHLY and CDR2 is FYNNEI. Trimming took 4 bases from V and 3 from J, leaving 25 bases between them. This chain's CDR3 is CASSGSGGRAGRDYEQYF. The CDR3 DNA reads as TGTGCCAGCAGTGGATCTGGGGGCCGAGCGGGGAGGGACTACGAGCAGTACTTC.

In this sample, this clonotype turned up many times. The chain employs TRBV2 and TRBJ2-5, with D uncertain. V lost 4 bases to trimming and J lost 2 bases, with 8 bases between them. The germline gives CDR1 SNHLY, CDR2 FYNNEI. The CDR3 extends over 13 amino acids. CDR3 region: CASSGVGQETQYF. DNA for the CDR3: TGTGCCAGCAGTGGAGTCGGACAAGAGACCCAGTACTTC.

This clonotype occurred many times. The chain combines TRBV10-3 with TRBJ2-7; 9 bases fit TRBD1. The CDR3 has 14 amino acids. V lost 5 bases, J lost 6 bases, and 8 bases stayed unmatched. Germline V lookup: CDR1 ENHRY, CDR2 SYGVKD. The CDR3: CAISPGQGTGEQYF. The CDR3 nucleotides read TGTGCCATCAGTCCCGGACAGGGGACGGGCGAGCAGTACTTC.

V usage is TRBV9 and J usage is TRBJ1-1, with a weak D call TRBD1 (5 bases). Germline CDR1 reads SGDLS; CDR2 reads YYNGEE. The CDR3 extends over 13 amino acids. V was trimmed by 2 bases and J by 3 bases, leaving 8 bases between them. The CDR3 is CASSVGVYTEAFF. CDR3 bases: TGTGCCAGCAGCGTGGGGGTTTACACTGAAGCTTTCTTT. Full variable domain (missing parts from reference TRBV9 and TRBJ1-1): DSGVTQTPKHLITATGQRVTLRCSPRSGDLSVYWYQQSLDQGLQFLIQYYNGEERAKGNILERFSAQQFPDLHSELNLSSLELGDSALYFCASSVGVYTEAFFGQGTRLTVV.

The chain's CDR3 is CASSQDLEGANGYTF. Here the CDR3 DNA reads TGTGCCAGCAGCCAAGATCTAGAGGGCGCGAATGGCTACACCTTC. The rearrangement links TRBV14 to TRBJ1-2; no clear D gene. V was cut by 0 bases and J by 6 bases, with 14 bases left in between. The CDR3 sequence is 15 residues long. The germline gives CDR1 SGHDN, CDR2 FVKESK.

The V gene is TRBV4-1, the J gene TRBJ2-3, with 7 bases identical to TRBD2. The CDR3 is 15 residues long. Germline-derived CDR1 and CDR2 are MGHRA and YSYEKL. J lost 4 bases, V lost 0 bases, and 4 bases had no gene match. For the CDR3, the DNA is TGCGCCAGCAGCCAAGAGGCTAGCGGAGCAGATACGCAGTATTTT. Its translation is CASSQEASGADTQYF.

Ten or more counts support this clonotype. The rearrangement links TRBV5-1 to TRBJ1-5; the D gene is possibly TRBD1 (6 bases). V lost 4 bases and J lost 0, with 11 bases in between. The length of the CDR3 is 15 residues. The V gene's germline CDR1 is SGHRS and CDR2 YFSETQ. The CDR3 nucleotides read TGCGCCAGCAGCGTGGAGGGGGTTAGCAATCAGCCCCAGCATTTT. This gives the protein CASSVEGVSNQPQHF.

Only one count was recorded for this clonotype. One base away lies a much larger clone, so this may be a sequencing read error. The chain combines TRBV20-1 with TRBJ2-5, with D possibly matching TRBD1 (7 bases). The CDR3 covers 15 residues. Germline CDR1 DFQATT, CDR2 SNEGSKA (reference sequence). Trimming removed 5 bases at V and 3 bases at J, with 19 bases between. CDR3 sequence: CSAGGGFGSEETQYF. The CDR3 DNA is TGCAGTGCTGGAGGGGGCTTTGGCAGCGAAGAGACCCAGTACTTC.

This clonotype occurred a few times. V is TRBV4-1 and J is TRBJ2-3; a possible D gene is TRBD2 (6 bases). Germline CDR1 and CDR2: MGHRA and YSYEKL. V lost 4 bases and J lost 5, with 13 bases in between. The CDR3 covers 14 residues. CDR3 DNA: TGCGCCAGCAGCCGATGGACGGGAGAAGATACGCAGTATTTT. This codes for CASSRWTGEDTQYF.

This clonotype occurred a few times. The chain has TRBV20-1 and TRBJ2-5, with 9 bases aligning to TRBD2. This CDR3 is built from 15 residues. In germline, CDR1 is DFQATT, CDR2 SNEGSKA (reference sequence). V was clipped by 3 bases and J by 5 bases; unmatched bases: 10. The CDR3 protein is CSARVGREGRETQYF. The DNA of the CDR3 is TGCAGTGCTAGGGTGGGGCGGGAGGGTCGTGAGACCCAGTACTTC.